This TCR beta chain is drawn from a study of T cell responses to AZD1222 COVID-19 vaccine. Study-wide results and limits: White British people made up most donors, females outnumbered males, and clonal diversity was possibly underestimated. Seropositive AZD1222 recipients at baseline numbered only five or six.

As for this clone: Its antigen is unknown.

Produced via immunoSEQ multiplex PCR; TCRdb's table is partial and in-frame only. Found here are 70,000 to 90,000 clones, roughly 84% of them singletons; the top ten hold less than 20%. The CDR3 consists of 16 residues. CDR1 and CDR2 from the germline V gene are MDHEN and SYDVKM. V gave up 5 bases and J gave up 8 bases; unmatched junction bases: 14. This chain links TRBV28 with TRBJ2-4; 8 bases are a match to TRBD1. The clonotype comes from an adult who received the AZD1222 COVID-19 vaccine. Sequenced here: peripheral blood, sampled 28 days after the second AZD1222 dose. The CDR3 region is CASSISLGTGRDIQYF. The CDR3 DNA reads TGTGCCAGCAGTATAAGCCTCGGGACAGGACGGGACATTCAGTACTTC.